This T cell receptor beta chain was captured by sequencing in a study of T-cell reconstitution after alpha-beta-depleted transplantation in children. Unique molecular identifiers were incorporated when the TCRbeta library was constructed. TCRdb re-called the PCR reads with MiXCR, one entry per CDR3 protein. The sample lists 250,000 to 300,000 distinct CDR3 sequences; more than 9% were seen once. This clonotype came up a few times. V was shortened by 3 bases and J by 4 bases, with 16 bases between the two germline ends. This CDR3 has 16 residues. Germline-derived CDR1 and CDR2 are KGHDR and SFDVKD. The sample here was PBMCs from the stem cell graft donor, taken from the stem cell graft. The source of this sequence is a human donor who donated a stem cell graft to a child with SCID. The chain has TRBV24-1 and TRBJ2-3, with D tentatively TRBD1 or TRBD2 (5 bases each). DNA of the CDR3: TGTGCCACCAGTGATCCTGGGACGCCCGGTCCAGATACGCAGTATTTT. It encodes CATSDPGTPGPDTQYF.